This T cell receptor (beta chain) was captured by sequencing in a study of blood T cell repertoires in COVID-19. This CDR3 is built from 17 residues. Germline V gene data show CDR1 as SGHNT and CDR2 as YYREEE (reference sequence). Trimming cost V 4 bases and J 7 bases; bases outside gene matches: 14. The method was immunoSEQ multiplex PCR; TCRdb's version includes in-frame clones alone and lacks a portion of them. The repertoire has just over 250,000 clones, around nine tenths of them found once; the top ten carry around 9.1%. The chain recombines TRBV5-4 with TRBJ2-5; 12 bases agree with TRBD1. This clonotype was sampled from a man in his forties who had recovered from COVID-19. Input material: peripheral blood. DNA for the CDR3: TGTGCCAGCAGCCCGAAGGTCCGGGACAGGGGGCCGGGGACCCAGTACTTC. Translated: CASSPKVRDRGPGTQYF.